This TCR beta chain was sequenced during a study of beta chain features in type 1 diabetes. It was via CD45RO/CCR7/CD25/CD127/CD95/CD27 that CD4+ naive, central memory, regulatory and stem cell-like memory cells were sorted. The CDR3 extends over 13 amino acids. Germline V gives CDR1 SEHNR, CDR2 FQNEAQ (reference sequence). Whole-study findings and limits: For Type 1 diabetes patients, all four CD4+ subsets carried TCRB CDR3s that were moderately but significantly shorter. Fewer insertions but more deletions were seen at VDJ junctions in type 1 diabetes patients. Patients showed naive, central memory and Treg TCRB repertoires that appeared more similar than those of healthy donors.

Sequenced material consisted of expressed TCRB transcripts (all of the isolated RNA was reverse transcribed). Produced via immunoSEQ multiplex PCR; TCRdb's table is partial and in-frame only. In the table there are roughly 150,000 clones, roughly 10% of which are singletons. This clone has only a few counts. Antigen unknown. A junction end diverges from the germline sequence, so it may reflect a read error. This TCR was recovered from a man in his late teens or twenties in good health. Sequences were obtained from central memory CD4+ T cells from blood. The chain has TRBV7-9 and TRBJ2-3, with D tentatively TRBD1 or TRBD2 (5 bases each). The CDR3 sequence: CASSLEPGPQEGF. In nucleotides, the CDR3 is TGTGCCAGCAGCTTGGAACCGGGACCTCAAGAGGGTTTT.